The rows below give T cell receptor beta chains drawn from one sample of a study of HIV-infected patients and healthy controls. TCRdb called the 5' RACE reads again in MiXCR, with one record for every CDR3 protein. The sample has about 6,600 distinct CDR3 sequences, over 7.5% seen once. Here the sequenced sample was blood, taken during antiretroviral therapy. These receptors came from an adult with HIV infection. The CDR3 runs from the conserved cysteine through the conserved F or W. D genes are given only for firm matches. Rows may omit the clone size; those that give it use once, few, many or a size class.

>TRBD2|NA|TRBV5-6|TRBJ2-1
CASSLGWGGNEQFF
TGTGCCAGCAGCTTGGGGTGGGGGGGGAATGAGCAGTTCTTC
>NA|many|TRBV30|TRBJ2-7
CAWRDGEEQYF
TGTGCCTGGAGGGACGGGGAGGAGCAGTACTTC
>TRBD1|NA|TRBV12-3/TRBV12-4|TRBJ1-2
CASSYVGGGGNYGYTF
TGTGCCAGCAGTTATGTAGGGGGCGGGGGTAACTATGGCTACACCTTC
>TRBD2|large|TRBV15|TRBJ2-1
CATSRVAGEEQFF
TGTGCCACCAGCAGAGTAGCGGGAGAGGAGCAGTTCTTC
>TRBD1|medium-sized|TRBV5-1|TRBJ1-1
CASSFRTGGTEAFF
TGCGCCAGCAGCTTCAGGACAGGGGGCACTGAAGCTTTCTTT
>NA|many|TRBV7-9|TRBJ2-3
CASSFKATDTQYF
TGTGCCAGCAGCTTCAAGGCAACAGATACGCAGTATTTT
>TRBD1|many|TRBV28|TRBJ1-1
CASSPAGQLVNTEAFF
TGTGCCAGCAGTCCAGCGGGACAGCTAGTTAACACTGAAGCTTTCTTT
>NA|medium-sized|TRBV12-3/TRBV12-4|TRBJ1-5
CASRSGEGNQPQHF
TGTGCCAGCAGATCGGGGGAGGGCAATCAGCCCCAGCATTTT
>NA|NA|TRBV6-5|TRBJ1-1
CASSLGPNTEAFF
TGTGCCAGCAGTTTAGGCCCTAACACTGAAGCTTTCTTT
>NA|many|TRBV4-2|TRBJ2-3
CASSQEGSLVGDTQYF
TGTGCCAGCAGCCAAGAGGGCTCCCTAGTAGGAGATACGCAGTATTTT
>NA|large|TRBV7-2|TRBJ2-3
CASSLALADGTDTQYF
TGTGCCAGCAGCTTAGCGTTGGCAGACGGCACAGATACGCAGTATTTT
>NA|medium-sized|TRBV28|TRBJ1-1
CASSYKENTEAFF
TGTGCCAGCAGTTACAAGGAGAACACTGAAGCTTTCTTT
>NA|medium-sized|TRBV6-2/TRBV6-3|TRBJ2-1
CASSTSTFEQFF
TGTGCCAGCAGCACTAGTACTTTTGAGCAGTTCTTC
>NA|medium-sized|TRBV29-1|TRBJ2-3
CSVEGNRGTDTQYF
TGCAGCGTTGAAGGTAACCGAGGCACAGATACGCAGTATTTT
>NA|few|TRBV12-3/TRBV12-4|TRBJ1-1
CASRTRLNTEAFF
TGTGCCAGCAGAACAAGGCTGAACACTGAAGCTTTCTTT
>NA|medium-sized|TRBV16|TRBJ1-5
CASSQSEQNQPQHF
TGTGCCAGCAGCCAATCTGAACAAAATCAGCCCCAGCATTTT
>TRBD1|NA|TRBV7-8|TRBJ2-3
CASRTTGAGADTQYF
TGTGCCAGCAGAACGACAGGGGCTGGAGCAGATACGCAGTATTTT
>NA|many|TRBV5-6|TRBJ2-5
CASSLAREETQYF
TGTGCCAGCAGCTTGGCCAGGGAGGAGACCCAGTACTTC
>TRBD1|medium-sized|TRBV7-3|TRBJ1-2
CASSTQRGQDYGYTF
TGTGCCAGCAGCACCCAGAGGGGGCAGGACTATGGCTACACCTTC
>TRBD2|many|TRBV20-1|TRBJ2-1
CSAKTSGRENPYPSRFYNEQFF
TGCAGTGCAAAGACTAGCGGGAGGGAAAACCCTTACCCTTCTCGGTTTTACAATGAGCAGTTCTTC
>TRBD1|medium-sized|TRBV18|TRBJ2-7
CASSGEQGPYEQYF
TGTGCCAGCTCAGGCGAACAGGGGCCCTACGAGCAGTACTTC
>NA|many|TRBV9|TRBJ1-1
CASSVVVGLNTEAFF
TGTGCCAGCAGCGTAGTTGTCGGATTGAACACTGAAGCTTTCTTT
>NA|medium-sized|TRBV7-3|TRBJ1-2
CASSLGRDNAYGYTF
TGTGCCAGCAGCTTGGGAAGGGATAATGCCTATGGCTACACCTTC
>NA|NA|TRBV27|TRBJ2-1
CASSMTVNSYNEQFF
TGTGCCAGCAGTATGACAGTTAACTCCTACAATGAGCAGTTCTTC
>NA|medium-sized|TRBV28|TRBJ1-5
CASSPMGLQPQHF
TGTGCCAGCAGTCCCATGGGTCTTCAGCCCCAGCATTTT
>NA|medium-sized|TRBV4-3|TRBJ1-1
CASSQTPDWHEAFF
TGCGCCAGCAGCCAAACCCCGGACTGGCATGAAGCTTTCTTT
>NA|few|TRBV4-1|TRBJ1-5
CASSQAYQDSNQPQHF
TGCGCCAGCAGCCAAGCTTATCAGGATAGCAATCAGCCCCAGCATTTT
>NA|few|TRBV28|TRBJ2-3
CASSERRDTQYF
TGTGCCAGCAGCGAGCGGAGAGATACGCAGTATTTT
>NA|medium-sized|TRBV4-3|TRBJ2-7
CASSQGQTRAYEQYF
TGCGCCAGCAGCCAGGGGCAAACCCGGGCCTACGAGCAGTACTTC
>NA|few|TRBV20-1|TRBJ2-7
CSARDRTGIDYEQYF
TGCAGTGCTAGAGATCGTACAGGGATTGACTACGAGCAGTACTTC
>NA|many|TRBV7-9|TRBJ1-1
CASSPHGGAGTEAFF
TGTGCCAGCAGCCCCCACGGGGGGGCCGGCACTGAAGCTTTCTTT
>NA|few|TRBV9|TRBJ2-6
CASTGISGANVLTF
TGTGCCAGCACCGGGATCTCTGGGGCCAACGTCCTGACTTTC
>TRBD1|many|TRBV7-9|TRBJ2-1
CASSLRAGGSDEQFF
TGTGCCAGCAGCCTACGGGCAGGGGGTAGCGATGAGCAGTTCTTC
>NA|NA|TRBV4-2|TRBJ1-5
CASSQDGQFNQPQHF
TGTGCCAGCAGCCAAGATGGGCAGTTCAATCAGCCCCAGCATTTT
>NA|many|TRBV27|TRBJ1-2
CASSLGSGLSYGYTF
TGTGCCAGCAGTTTAGGCTCGGGACTGAGTTATGGCTACACCTTC
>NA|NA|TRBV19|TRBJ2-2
CASSMGAGDDTGELFF
TGTGCCAGTAGTATGGGGGCAGGGGATGACACCGGGGAGCTGTTTTTT
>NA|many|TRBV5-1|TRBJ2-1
CASSLGEWGSGQFF
TGCGCCAGCAGCTTGGGGGAATGGGGGAGTGGCCAGTTCTTC
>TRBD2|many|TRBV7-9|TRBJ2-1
CASSLDPSGRSGNEQFF
TGTGCCAGCAGCTTAGATCCTAGCGGGAGATCGGGCAATGAGCAGTTCTTC
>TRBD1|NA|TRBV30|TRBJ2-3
CAWTGGTFTDTQYF
TGTGCCTGGACAGGGGGCACCTTCACAGATACGCAGTATTTT
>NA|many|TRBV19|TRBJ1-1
CASRSMNTEAFF
TGTGCCAGTAGAAGTATGAACACTGAAGCTTTCTTT
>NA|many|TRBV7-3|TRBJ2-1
CASSLFSGGVGNEQFF
TGTGCCAGCAGCTTATTTAGCGGAGGGGTAGGGAATGAGCAGTTCTTC
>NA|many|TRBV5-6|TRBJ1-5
CASSVWRLRRGNQPQHF
TGTGCCAGCAGCGTTTGGAGGCTACGCAGGGGTAATCAGCCCCAGCATTTT
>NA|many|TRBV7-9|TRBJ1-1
CASSRGRDTEAFF
TGTGCCAGCAGCAGGGGACGGGACACTGAAGCTTTCTTT
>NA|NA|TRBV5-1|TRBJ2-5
CASSFFSGTQDALETQYF
TGCGCCAGCAGCTTTTTCTCCGGGACACAAGATGCCCTGGAGACCCAGTACTTC
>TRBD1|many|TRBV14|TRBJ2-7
CASSQVQGAYEQYF
TGTGCCAGCAGCCAAGTCCAGGGGGCCTACGAGCAGTACTTC
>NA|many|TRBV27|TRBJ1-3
CASSHVGSGNTIYF
TGTGCCAGCAGCCATGTGGGTTCTGGAAACACCATATATTTT
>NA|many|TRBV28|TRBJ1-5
CASSDQHQPQHF
TGTGCCAGCAGCGATCAGCATCAGCCCCAGCATTTT